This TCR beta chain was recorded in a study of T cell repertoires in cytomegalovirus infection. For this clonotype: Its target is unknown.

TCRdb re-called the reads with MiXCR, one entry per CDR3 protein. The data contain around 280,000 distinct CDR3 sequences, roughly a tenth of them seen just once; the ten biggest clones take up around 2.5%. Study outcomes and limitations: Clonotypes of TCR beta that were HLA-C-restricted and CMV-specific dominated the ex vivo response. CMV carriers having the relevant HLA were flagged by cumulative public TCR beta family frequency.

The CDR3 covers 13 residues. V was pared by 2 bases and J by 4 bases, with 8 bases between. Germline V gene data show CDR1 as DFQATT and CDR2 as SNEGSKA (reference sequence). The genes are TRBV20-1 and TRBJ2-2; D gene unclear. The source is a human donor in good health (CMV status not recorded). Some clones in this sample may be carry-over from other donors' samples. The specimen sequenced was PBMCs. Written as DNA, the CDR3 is TGCAGTGCTAGAAGAAAGCCCACCGGGGAGCTGTTTTTT. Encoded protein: CSARRKPTGELFF.